This TCR beta chain was captured by sequencing in a study of human T cells and chemical hapten exposure. This clonotype was recorded many times. Described time point: pre-sensitization, week 0. Noted treatment: therapeutic diphenylcyclopropenone sensitization with weekly scalp DPC. The V and J ends lost 7 bases and 1 base, in that order; junction bases with no gene match: 6. The length of the CDR3 is 14 residues. TCRdb fed the RACE reads into MiXCR, producing one record per CDR3 protein. The sample lists tens of thousands of distinct CDR3 sequences; 7.5% to 8% were seen once. Sequencing was performed on whole blood, taken in connection with sensitization to the hapten diphenylcyclopropenone (DPC). The clonotype was recovered from a woman between 50 and 59 years old with alopecia areata. Some clones in this sample may be carry-over from other donors' samples. The rearrangement uses TRBV12-3 or TRBV12-4 and TRBJ1-1; 7 bases map to TRBD1. The CDR3 is CASTNGQANTEAFF. The CDR3 DNA follows: TGTGCCAGCACCAACGGACAGGCGAACACTGAAGCTTTCTTT.